Shown below are 23 T cell receptor beta chains from a single sample sequenced in a study of OX40 agonist ivuxolimab in advanced cancers. TCRdb keeps only in-frame clones here, not all; method: immunoSEQ multiplex PCR. The data show around 95,000 clones, approximately 91% seen once. Specimen: CD4+ or CD8+ T cells sorted from blood, collected in a trial of the OX40 agonist ivuxolimab. These receptors all come from an adult with an advanced solid tumor such as melanoma, head and neck, liver or kidney cancer.

V usage is TRBV5-1 and J usage is TRBJ1-3, with D unresolved. Germline V CDR1 and CDR2: SGHRS, YFSETQ. The CDR3 consists of 17 residues. Deletions cut 1 base from V and 0 bases from J, with 14 bases between. The CDR3 sequence is CASSLSSATLSGNTIYF. In DNA form, the CDR3 reads TGCGCCAGCAGCTTGTCGTCCGCCACCCTCTCTGGAAACACCATATATTTT.

This clone appeared a single time. The chain joins TRBV6-1 to TRBJ1-2; D remains ambiguous. V shed 4 bases and J shed 2 bases, with 8 bases lying between them. The V gene's germline CDR1 is MNHNS and CDR2 SASEGT. The length of the CDR3 is 13 residues. CDR3 DNA: TGTGCCAGCAGTGTCCAGAGCAACTATGGCTACACCTTC. This codes for CASSVQSNYGYTF.

The V gene is TRBV5-1, the J gene TRBJ1-6; D remains unclear. This CDR3 has 14 residues. The V end was cut by 4 bases, the J end by 7 bases, with 12 bases between. From germline, CDR1 is SGHRS and CDR2 YFSETQ. CDR3 DNA: TGCGCCAGCAGCATCGATTCTGTGAATTCACCCCTCCACTTT. This encodes CASSIDSVNSPLHF.

V gene TRBV7-9 combines with J gene TRBJ1-5; no clear D. CDR1 and CDR2 from the germline V gene are SEHNR and FQNEAQ (reference sequence). Trimming removed 2 bases from V and 4 bases from J, with 6 bases in between. The CDR3 is 13 amino acids. CDR3: CASSLSGNQPQHF. The CDR3 region has the DNA TGTGCCAGCAGCTTAAGTGGTAATCAGCCCCAGCATTTT.

The V call is TRBV7-7, the J call TRBJ2-3; D might be TRBD1 or TRBD2, each matching 6 bases. The germline V and J ends were trimmed by 1 base and 2 bases, with 10 bases remaining between them. Germline V gene sequence: CDR1 SSHAT, CDR2 FNYEAQ (reference sequence). CDR3 length: 15 residues. The CDR3 bases are TGTGCCAGCAGCTTAGATCGGGGGCCCACAGATACGCAGTATTTT. This translates into CASSLDRGPTDTQYF.

The chain is built from TRBV7-2 and TRBJ2-1, with 8 bases aligning to TRBD1. CDR1 SGHTA and CDR2 FQGNSA come from the germline V gene. The CDR3 has 16 residues. V was clipped by 2 bases and J by 6 bases; unmatched bases: 9. Here the CDR3 reads CASSLTGTTGGNEQFF. CDR3 DNA: TGTGCCAGCAGCTTAACCGGGACCACAGGGGGCAATGAGCAGTTCTTC.

The chain uses TRBV5-1 and TRBJ2-3; TRBD1 matches at 9 bases. The CDR3 is 16 residues long. V lost 3 bases to trimming and J lost 4 bases; unmatched junction nucleotides: 9. Germline assignment: CDR1 SGHRS and CDR2 YFSETQ. In DNA, the CDR3 is TGCGCCAGCAGCTCGGGACAGGGTGAGACCCCAGATACGCAGTATTTT. This translates into CASSSGQGETPDTQYF.

This chain uses TRBV28 with TRBJ2-5; D gene ambiguous. The CDR3 runs 12 residues. The germline V gene has CDR1 MDHEN and CDR2 SYDVKM. V was pared by 6 bases and J by 5 bases, with 10 bases between. The CDR3 is CASSRIEETQYF. The CDR3 DNA reads TGTGCCAGCAGCAGAATAGAGGAGACCCAGTACTTC. Drawing the rest from reference TRBV28 and TRBJ2-5, the complete variable domain is DVKVTQSSRYLVKRTGEKVFLECVQDMDHENMFWYRQDPGLGLRLIYFSYDVKMKEKGDIPEGYSVSREKKERFSLILESASTNQTSMYLCASSRIEETQYFGPGTRLLVL.

The rearrangement uses TRBV2 and TRBJ1-1; TRBD1 might be the D (6 bases). The CDR3 loop spans 14 amino acids. V lost 4 bases to trimming and J lost 1 base, with 10 bases between them. Germline values: CDR1 SNHLY, CDR2 FYNNEI. Here the CDR3 reads CASSGGRGNTEAFF. In DNA form, the CDR3 reads TGTGCCAGCAGTGGGGGCAGGGGGAACACTGAAGCTTTCTTT. Drawing the rest from reference TRBV2 and TRBJ1-1, the complete variable domain is EPEVTQTPSHQVTQMGQEVILRCVPISNHLYFYWYRQILGQKVEFLVSFYNNEISEKSEIFDDQFSVERPDGSNFTLKIRSTKLEDSAMYFCASSGGRGNTEAFFGQGTRLTVV.

This clone was found a few times. This sequence joins TRBV7-3 and TRBJ1-1; possibly TRBD1 for D (6 bases). CDR1 and CDR2 (germline): SGHTA, FQGTGA. V dropped 6 bases and J dropped 9 bases, with 14 bases sitting between them. The length of the CDR3 is 12 residues. The CDR3 is CASSDRDNKAFF. The CDR3 DNA reads as TGTGCCAGCAGTGACCGGGACAACAAAGCTTTCTTT.

The chain carries TRBV19 and TRBJ2-2; D perhaps matches TRBD2 (7 bases). Trimming took 6 bases from V and 3 from J, leaving 11 bases between them. Germline V lookup: CDR1 LNHDA, CDR2 SQIVND (reference sequence). CDR3 length: 14 amino acids. The CDR3 DNA reads as TGTGCCAGTAGCGGGGGGCCTGACACCGGGGAGCTGTTTTTT. As protein: CASSGGPDTGELFF.

The DNA of the CDR3 is TGTGCCAGCAGCGGGACGGCCGCCTACAATGAGCAGTTCTTC. It is translated as CASSGTAAYNEQFF. The chain is built from TRBV7-9 and TRBJ2-1, with D possibly called TRBD1 or TRBD2 (5 bases each). The ends were cut back, 5 bases at V and 2 bases at J, with 10 bases in the middle. The CDR3 is 14 amino acids. From germline, CDR1 is SEHNR and CDR2 FQNEAQ (reference sequence).

The chain recombines TRBV7-2 with TRBJ2-7; D is unresolved. This CDR3 has 16 amino acids. The germline V gene encodes CDR1 SGHTA and CDR2 FQGNSA. V lost 0 bases and J 6 bases, leaving 18 bases between the germline ends. The CDR3 DNA reads as TGTGCCAGCAGCTTAGCTTTCCAGTCTTTAATGGGCGAGCAGTACTTC. Encoded protein: CASSLAFQSLMGEQYF.

The chain carries TRBV28 and TRBJ1-1, with D maybe TRBD1 (5 bases). Germline values: CDR1 MDHEN, CDR2 SYDVKM. The CDR3 extends over 15 amino acids. V lost 8 bases, J lost 0 bases, and 16 bases lay in between. In DNA form, the CDR3 reads TGTGCCAGCCAAATGGGGCAGGTCGTGAACACTGAAGCTTTCTTT. This gives the protein CASQMGQVVNTEAFF.

V is TRBV18 and J is TRBJ1-4, with TRBD1 identical over 8 bases. Germline V gives CDR1 KGHSH, CDR2 LQKENI. Germline trimming cut 2 bases from V and 7 bases from J; bases unmatched to any gene: 9. The CDR3 extends over 16 amino acids. As DNA, the CDR3 is TGTGCCAGCTCACCAAACGGTCAGGGGGCGGCTGAAAAACTGTTTTTT. It translates to CASSPNGQGAAEKLFF.

The genes are TRBV5-1 and TRBJ2-3, with 10 bases fitting TRBD1. In germline, CDR1 is SGHRS, CDR2 YFSETQ. The CDR3 contains 17 residues. V was clipped by 4 bases and J by 4 bases; unmatched bases: 12. CDR3 residues: CASSVSLGDRGSDTQYF. The DNA for the CDR3 is TGCGCCAGCAGCGTTTCATTAGGGGACAGGGGTTCAGATACGCAGTATTTT.

DNA for the CDR3: TGTGCCAGCAGTCGGGACAGGGCAGCAGATACGCAGTATTTT. Protein: CASSRDRAADTQYF. The chain joins TRBV6-1 to TRBJ2-3, with TRBD1 matching 9 bases. The CDR3 loop spans 14 amino acids. CDR1 MNHNS and CDR2 SASEGT come from the germline V gene. The junction had 4 bases not matched to a gene; V was cut back by 5 bases and J by 4 bases.

This clone was picked up one time. This chain uses TRBV27 with TRBJ1-2; possibly TRBD1 for D (5 bases). CDR1 MNHEY and CDR2 SMNVEV come from the germline V gene (reference sequence). Trimming left V 5 bases short and J 7 bases short, with 20 bases between. The CDR3 runs 15 residues. CDR3 amino acids: CASSARDSNWVGYTF. The CDR3 DNA sequence: TGTGCCAGCAGTGCCCGGGACTCTAATTGGGTTGGCTACACCTTC.

J is TRBJ2-5 and V is TRBV7-2, with D uncertain. The CDR3 loop spans 14 amino acids. V shed 5 bases and J shed 5 bases, with 15 bases lying between them. CDR1 and CDR2 from the germline V gene are SGHTA and FQGNSA. The CDR3: CASSESFHVETQYF. The CDR3 nucleotides are TGTGCCAGCAGCGAAAGTTTTCACGTTGAGACCCAGTACTTC.

V usage is TRBV6-6 and J usage is TRBJ2-4, with D possibly being TRBD1 or TRBD2 (5 bases each). Trimming stripped 0 bases from V and 9 bases from J, with 15 bases between. This CDR3 spans 15 amino acids. Germline V lookup: CDR1 MNHNY, CDR2 SVGAGI (reference sequence). The CDR3: CASSYSAGRVSIQYF. The CDR3 bases are TGTGCCAGCAGTTACTCCGCAGGGCGGGTGAGCATTCAGTACTTC.

V and J are TRBV5-1 and TRBJ2-3; 13 bases agree with TRBD2. V lost 2 bases and J lost 0; bases outside the gene matches: 3. The CDR3 is made up of 17 amino acids. Per germline, CDR1 SGHRS and CDR2 YFSETQ. The CDR3: CASSFGTSGASTDTQYF. Written as DNA, the CDR3 is TGCGCCAGCAGCTTCGGGACTAGCGGGGCTAGCACAGATACGCAGTATTTT.

The gene calls are TRBV10-1 and TRBJ2-4, with D uncertain. The CDR3 has 13 residues. Between the trimmed V and J ends, which lost 8 bases and 2 bases, there was a span of 10 bases. CDR1 and CDR2 (germline): WNHNN, SYGVQD (reference sequence). In DNA form, the CDR3 reads TGCGCCAGCTCCGACAACTCCAAAAACATTCAGTACTTC. It translates to CASSDNSKNIQYF.

V and J are TRBV11-3 and TRBJ2-7; 7 nucleotides line up with TRBD2. Per germline, CDR1 SGHNT and CDR2 YENEEA. V lost 4 bases to trimming and J lost 6 bases; unmatched junction nucleotides: 6. The CDR3 is 13 amino acids. The CDR3 coding sequence is TGTGCCAGCAGCTACCTGACTAGCTCCGAGCAGTACTTC. Protein product: CASSYLTSSEQYF.